The source of this T cell receptor (beta chain) is a study of blood T cells in healthy people across ages. Study-level information: Through template switching, about one barcoded beta molecule was captured per two T cells, as measured in model experiments.

For this clonotype: No antigen is known for it.

There are 17 residues in the CDR3. Trimming shortened V by 0 bases and J by 0 bases, and 15 bases separated the two germline ends. Germline V gene lookup returns CDR1 MNHEY and CDR2 SVGAGI. Points from the study as a whole: Donors of long life had a larger count of naive CD4+ cells and greater diversity than aged donors.

With a J-beta primer mix and a sample-barcoded 5' primer, a second PCR ran 7 to 11 cycles. From the 5' RACE reads, TCRdb called clonotypes with MiXCR, one entry per CDR3 protein. The sample holds over 1,300,000 distinct CDR3 sequences; roughly 64% are singletons and the top ten take over 5.5%. The TCR was taken from a man aged 18 to 30 in good health. This sequence joins TRBV6-5 and TRBJ2-7; the D gene is possibly TRBD1 (5 bases). Sequenced: blood. In DNA form, the CDR3 reads TGTGCCAGCAGTTACTCATGGGGCGGCAGTCCCTCCTACGAGCAGTACTTC. It encodes CASSYSWGGSPSYEQYF.